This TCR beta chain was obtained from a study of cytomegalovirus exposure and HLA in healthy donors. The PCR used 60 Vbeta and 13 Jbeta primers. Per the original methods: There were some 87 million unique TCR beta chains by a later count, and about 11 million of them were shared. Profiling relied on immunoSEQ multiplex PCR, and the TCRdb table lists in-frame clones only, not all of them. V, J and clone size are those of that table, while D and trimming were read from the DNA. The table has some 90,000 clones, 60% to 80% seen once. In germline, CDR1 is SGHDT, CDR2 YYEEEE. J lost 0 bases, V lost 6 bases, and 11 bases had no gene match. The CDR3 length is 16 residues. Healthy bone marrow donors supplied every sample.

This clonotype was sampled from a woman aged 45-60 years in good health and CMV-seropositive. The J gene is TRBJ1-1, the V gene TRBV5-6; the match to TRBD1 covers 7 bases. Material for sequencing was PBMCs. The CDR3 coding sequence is TGTGCCAGCAACCCTTCCCCGGACAGGATGAACACTGAAGCTTTCTTT. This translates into CASNPSPDRMNTEAFF.